This entry concerns a single TCR beta chain. As processed by the authors: By means of reference gene primer amplification, nucleated cell counts were estimated. Data came from immunoSEQ multiplex PCR; TCRdb stores just in-frame clones and leaves some out. V and J calls plus clone size are reproduced from that table; the DNA served to infer D and trimming. Among about 210,000 clones, roughly 77% were seen once, and the ten largest hold approximately 8.7%. The CDR3 consists of 11 residues. V dropped 5 bases and J dropped 7 bases, with 9 bases sitting between them. The germline CDR1 and CDR2 sequences are MDHEN and SYDVKM. The participants were between roughly 18 and 100 years old and came from fewer than 25 US areas. Assignments of participants to cohorts depended upon their own reported clinical history. Resolution of symptoms, clearance, or two negative PCRs was present in recovered Cohort 3 donors.

This entry belongs to a study of blood T cell repertoires in COVID-19. The chain carries TRBV28 and TRBJ2-7; D ambiguous. This receptor was identified in a man aged 40-49 years who had recovered from COVID-19. Source material: PBMCs or T cells enriched from blood (not recorded which). CDR3 nucleotides: TGTGCCAGCAGTATTAGACAAGAGCAGTACTTC. Translation gives CASSIRQEQYF.